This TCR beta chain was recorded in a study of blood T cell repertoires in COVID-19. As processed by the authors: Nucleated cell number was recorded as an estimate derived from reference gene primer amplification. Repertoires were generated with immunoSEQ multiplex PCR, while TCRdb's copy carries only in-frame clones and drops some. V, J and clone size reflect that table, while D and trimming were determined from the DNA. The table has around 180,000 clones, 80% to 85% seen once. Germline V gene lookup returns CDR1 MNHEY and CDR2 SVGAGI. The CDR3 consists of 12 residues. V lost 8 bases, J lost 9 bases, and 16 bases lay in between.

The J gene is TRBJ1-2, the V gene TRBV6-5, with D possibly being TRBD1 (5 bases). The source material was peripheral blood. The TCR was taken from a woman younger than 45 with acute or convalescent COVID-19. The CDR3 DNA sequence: TGTGCCAGCTCGGACAATCTCGGTAGCTACACCTTC. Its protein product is CASSDNLGSYTF.